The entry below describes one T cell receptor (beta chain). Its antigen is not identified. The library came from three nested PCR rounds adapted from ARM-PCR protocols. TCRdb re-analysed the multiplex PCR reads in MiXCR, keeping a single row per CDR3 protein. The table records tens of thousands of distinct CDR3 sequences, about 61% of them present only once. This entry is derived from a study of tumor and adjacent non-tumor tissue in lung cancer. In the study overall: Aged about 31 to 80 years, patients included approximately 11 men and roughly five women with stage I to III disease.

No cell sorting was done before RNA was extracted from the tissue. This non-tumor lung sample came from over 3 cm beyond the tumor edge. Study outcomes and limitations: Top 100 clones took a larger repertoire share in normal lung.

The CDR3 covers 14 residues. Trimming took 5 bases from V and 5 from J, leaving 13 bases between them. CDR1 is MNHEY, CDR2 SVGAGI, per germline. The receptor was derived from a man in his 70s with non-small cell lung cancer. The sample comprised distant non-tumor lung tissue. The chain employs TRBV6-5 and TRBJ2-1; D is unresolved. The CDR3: CASSLWFENNEQFF. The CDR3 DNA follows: TGTGCCAGCAGTCTGTGGTTCGAAAACAATGAGCAGTTCTTC.